This TCR beta chain was sequenced in a study of shared clonotypes between healthy human individuals. Points from the study as a whole: Naive subsets generally exceeded memory subsets in estimated richness.

J lost 0 bases, V lost 0 bases, and 5 bases had no gene match. In germline, CDR1 is GTSNPN, CDR2 SVGIG (reference sequence). CDR3 size: 16 residues. The input for sorted-subset replicate PCRs was around 210 ng DNA, around 27,000 T cell genomes. TCRdb's copy holds only in-frame clones and misses some; the assay was immunoSEQ multiplex PCR. The sample consists of 1.6 million or so clones, roughly 96% of them appearing once. For this clone: Its matching antigen is unknown.

The sample was naive CD4+ T cells sorted from blood. Sample subset: CD45RA+ positively selected. The sequence came from a man in his thirties or forties in good health. The chain joins TRBV30 to TRBJ1-3; the match to TRBD1 covers 7 bases. The CDR3 nucleotides read TGTGCCTGGAGTGTATACAGGGGTTACTCTGGAAACACCATATATTTT. Protein: CAWSVYRGYSGNTIYF.